This record looks at one TCR beta chain sequence and its context. Its antigen is unknown. V lost 5 bases, J lost 4 bases, and 8 bases stayed unmatched. Germline V gene sequence: CDR1 MNHEY, CDR2 SVGAGI. This CDR3 is built from 15 residues. The sample comes from a study of T cell responses to AZD1222 COVID-19 vaccine. General study findings and limits: The donors showed a predominance of white British ancestry and of females, with possible underestimation of clonal diversity.

Profiling relied on immunoSEQ multiplex PCR, and the TCRdb table lists in-frame clones only, not all of them. The sample contains a few hundred thousand clones, 93% of which appear only once. This chain uses TRBV6-5 with TRBJ1-2; 9 positions match TRBD1. The material was peripheral blood, obtained on day 0 of AZD1222 vaccination. The TCR was taken from an adult in good health. In DNA, the CDR3 is TGTGCCAGCAGTACAGCGGGACAGGGACCCTATGGCTACACCTTC. Residues: CASSTAGQGPYGYTF.